The clone carrying this TCR beta chain was picked up a small number of times. Its antigen is still unknown. This entry is derived from a study of molecular identifiers for immune sequencing clone quantification. At the level of the study: Replicate RNA came from about 20,000 or 100,000 naive CD8 cells and was split five ways, and four parts were sequenced. Study outcomes and limitations: Even with more than 950,000 naive cells present, spiked Jurkat TCR RNA from one cell was reportedly detectable. It was shown that clones above 20 RNA copies held over 97% of effector molecules, but under 1% in naive cells.

Germline V CDR1 and CDR2: SGDLS, YYNGEE. V lost 0 bases and J 0 bases, leaving 10 bases between the germline ends. The CDR3 contains 15 residues. TCRdb used MiXCR to reprocess the PCR reads, holding one entry per CDR3 protein. Altogether about 640,000 distinct CDR3 sequences are present, 15% to 20% being singletons, with the ten largest covering around 0.9%. Between roughly 18,000 and 1,100,000 sorted cells, with 10%, 30% or 50% RNA, yielded naive CD8 libraries. The chain recombines TRBV9 with TRBJ2-7; perhaps TRBD2 as D (6 bases). The sample taken for sequencing was naive CD8+ T cells from blood, with Jurkat cell RNA spiked in. Subset denoted: FACS-sorted CD8+CD4-CCR7+CD45RA+ naive T cells. The TCR originated in a human donor in good health. Some libraries in this study had Jurkat cell RNA spiked in. The CDR3 nucleotides are TGTGCCAGCAGCGTAGAGGGGACTTACTCCTACGAGCAGTACTTC. Translating it yields CASSVEGTYSYEQYF.